This T cell receptor (beta chain) was retrieved from a study of response to subunit inactivated influenza vaccine. The germline gives CDR1 PRHDT, CDR2 FYEKMQ (reference sequence). The CDR3 has 14 amino acids. Trimming took 2 bases from V and 4 from J, leaving 11 bases between them. This clonotype was observed a few times. Its specificity is not known. Points from the study as a whole: A suggestion made by the authors is that each seasonal influenza vaccination recruits few new T cells.

TCRdb reprocessed the RT-PCR reads with MiXCR, giving one entry per CDR3 protein. The sample includes approximately 170,000 distinct CDR3 sequences, about an eighth of them seen just once. The sequence was collected from a man in his fifties or sixties who received an inactivated influenza vaccine. This sample comprised CD8+ T cells sorted from PBMCs, obtained 4 to 6 days after vaccination. The rearrangement uses TRBV13 and TRBJ1-2; possible D gene TRBD1, 5 bases. CDR3: CASSLFGDLYGYTF. The CDR3 region has the DNA TGTGCCAGCAGCTTATTCGGGGACCTCTATGGCTACACCTTC. Full variable domain (missing parts from reference TRBV13 and TRBJ1-2): AAGVIQSPRHLIKEKRETATLKCYPIPRHDTVYWYQQGPGQDPQFLISFYEKMQSDKGSIPDRFSAQQFSDYHSELNMSSLELGDSALYFCASSLFGDLYGYTFGSGTRLTVV.